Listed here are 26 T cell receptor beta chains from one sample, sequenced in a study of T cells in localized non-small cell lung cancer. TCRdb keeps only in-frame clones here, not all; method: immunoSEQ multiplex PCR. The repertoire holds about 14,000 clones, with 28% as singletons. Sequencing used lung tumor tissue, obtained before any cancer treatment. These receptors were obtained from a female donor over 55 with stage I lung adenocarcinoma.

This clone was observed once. The CDR3 sequence: CSVEDHTDTQYF. The CDR3 DNA reads as TGCAGCGTTGAAGACCACACAGATACGCAGTATTTT. The V and J genes are TRBV29-1 and TRBJ2-3; D call uncertain. The germline CDR1 and CDR2 sequences are SQVTM and ANQGSEA. Trimming removed 0 bases at V and 2 bases at J, with 3 bases between. The CDR3 is made up of 12 amino acids.

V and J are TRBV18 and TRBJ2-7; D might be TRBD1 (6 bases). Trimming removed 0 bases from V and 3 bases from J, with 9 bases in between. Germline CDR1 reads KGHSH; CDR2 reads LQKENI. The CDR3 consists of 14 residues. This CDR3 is CASSPPGQFYEQYF. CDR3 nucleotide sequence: TGTGCCAGCTCACCACCAGGACAGTTCTACGAGCAGTACTTC.

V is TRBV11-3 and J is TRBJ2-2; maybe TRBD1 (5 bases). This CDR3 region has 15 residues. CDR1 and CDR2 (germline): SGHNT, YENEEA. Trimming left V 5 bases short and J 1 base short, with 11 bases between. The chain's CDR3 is CASSPRQGNTGELFF. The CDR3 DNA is TGTGCCAGCAGCCCCCGGCAGGGGAACACCGGGGAGCTGTTTTTT.

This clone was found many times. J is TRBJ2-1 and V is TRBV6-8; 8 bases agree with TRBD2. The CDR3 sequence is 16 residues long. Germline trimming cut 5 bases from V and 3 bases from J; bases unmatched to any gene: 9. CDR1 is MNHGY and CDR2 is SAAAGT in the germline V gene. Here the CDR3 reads CASSRGGGRIYNEQFF. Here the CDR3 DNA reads TGTGCCAGCAGTCGTGGGGGCGGGAGGATCTACAATGAGCAGTTCTTC.

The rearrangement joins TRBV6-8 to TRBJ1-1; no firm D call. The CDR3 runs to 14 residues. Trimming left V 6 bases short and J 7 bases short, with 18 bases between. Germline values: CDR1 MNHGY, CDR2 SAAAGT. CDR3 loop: CASSRRGLAGEAFF. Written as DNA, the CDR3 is TGTGCCAGCAGCCGCCGGGGTTTGGCAGGTGAAGCTTTCTTT.

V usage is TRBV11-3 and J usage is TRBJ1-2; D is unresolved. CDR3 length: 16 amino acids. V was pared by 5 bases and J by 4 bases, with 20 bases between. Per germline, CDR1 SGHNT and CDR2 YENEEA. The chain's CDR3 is CASSPWAPIPPYGYTF. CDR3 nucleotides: TGTGCCAGCAGCCCCTGGGCACCAATCCCACCCTATGGCTACACCTTC.

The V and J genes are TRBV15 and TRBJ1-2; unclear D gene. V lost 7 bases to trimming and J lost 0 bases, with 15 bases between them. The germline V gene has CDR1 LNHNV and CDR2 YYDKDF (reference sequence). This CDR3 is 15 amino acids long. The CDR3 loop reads CATKGSDTANYGYTF. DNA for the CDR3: TGTGCCACCAAAGGCTCAGACACTGCTAACTATGGCTACACCTTC.

The CDR3 is CATSRVEGRFGYTF. DNA of the CDR3: TGTGCCACCAGCAGAGTAGAGGGACGCTTCGGCTACACCTTC. V usage is TRBV15 and J usage is TRBJ1-2; D is perhaps TRBD1 (5 bases). V lost 1 base and J 8 bases, leaving 14 bases between the germline ends. The germline CDR1 and CDR2 sequences are LNHNV and YYDKDF (reference sequence). The CDR3 extends over 14 amino acids.

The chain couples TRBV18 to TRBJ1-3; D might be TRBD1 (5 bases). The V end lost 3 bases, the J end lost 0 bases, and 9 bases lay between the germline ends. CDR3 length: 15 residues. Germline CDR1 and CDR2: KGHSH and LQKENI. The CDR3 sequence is CASSPQGTSGNTIYF. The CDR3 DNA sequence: TGTGCCAGCTCACCCCAGGGAACCTCTGGAAACACCATATATTTT.

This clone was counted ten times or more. CDR3 region: CASSGLAGGPNEQFF. In DNA, the CDR3 is TGTGCCAGCAGCGGACTAGCGGGGGGCCCCAATGAGCAGTTCTTC. The J gene is TRBJ2-1, the V gene TRBV9, with 13 positions matching TRBD2. Germline V lookup: CDR1 SGDLS, CDR2 YYNGEE. The CDR3 covers 15 residues. V shed 3 bases, J shed 6 bases, and the junction held 3 bases outside the gene matches.

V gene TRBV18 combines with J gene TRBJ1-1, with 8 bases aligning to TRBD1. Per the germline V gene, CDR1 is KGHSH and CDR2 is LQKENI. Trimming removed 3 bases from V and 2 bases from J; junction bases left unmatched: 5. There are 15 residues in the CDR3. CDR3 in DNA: TGTGCCAGCTCACCTGCGGACAGGGCTAACACTGAAGCTTTCTTT. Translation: CASSPADRANTEAFF.

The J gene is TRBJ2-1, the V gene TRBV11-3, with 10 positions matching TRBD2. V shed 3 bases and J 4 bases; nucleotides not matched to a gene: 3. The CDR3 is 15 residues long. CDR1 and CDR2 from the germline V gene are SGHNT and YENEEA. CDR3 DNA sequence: TGTGCCAGCAGCTTCGGACTAGCGGATTACAATGAGCAGTTCTTC. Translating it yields CASSFGLADYNEQFF.

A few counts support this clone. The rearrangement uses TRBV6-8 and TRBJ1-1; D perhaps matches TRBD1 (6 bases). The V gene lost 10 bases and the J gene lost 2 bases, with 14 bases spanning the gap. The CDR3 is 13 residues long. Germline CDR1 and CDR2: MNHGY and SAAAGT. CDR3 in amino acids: CAIATGPNTEAFF. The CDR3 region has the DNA TGTGCCATCGCGACAGGACCTAACACTGAAGCTTTCTTT.

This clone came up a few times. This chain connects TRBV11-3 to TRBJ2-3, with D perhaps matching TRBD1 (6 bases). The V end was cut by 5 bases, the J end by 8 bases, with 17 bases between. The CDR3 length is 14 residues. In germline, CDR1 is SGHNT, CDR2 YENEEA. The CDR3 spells CASSLGAAGVTQYF. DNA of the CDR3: TGTGCCAGCAGCCTTGGGGCGGCAGGGGTTACGCAGTATTTT.

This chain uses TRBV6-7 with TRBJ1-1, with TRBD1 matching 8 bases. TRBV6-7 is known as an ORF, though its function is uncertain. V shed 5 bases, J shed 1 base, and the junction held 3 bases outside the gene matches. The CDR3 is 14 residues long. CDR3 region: CASSVTGGNTEAFF. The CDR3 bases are TGTGCCAGCAGTGTAACAGGGGGGAACACTGAAGCTTTCTTT.

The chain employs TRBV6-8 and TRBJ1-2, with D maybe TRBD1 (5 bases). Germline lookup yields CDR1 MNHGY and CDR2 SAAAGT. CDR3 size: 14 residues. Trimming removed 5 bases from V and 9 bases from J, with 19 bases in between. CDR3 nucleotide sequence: TGTGCCAGCAGTCGACCCCAGGGTGACGGGCGCTACACCTTC. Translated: CASSRPQGDGRYTF.

CDR3 residues: CASSLASSGYEQYF. The CDR3 DNA is TGCGCCAGCAGCTTGGCTTCTAGCGGCTACGAGCAGTACTTC. The rearrangement links TRBV5-1 to TRBJ2-7; 7 positions match TRBD2. Germline CDR1 SGHRS, CDR2 YFSETQ. The ends lost 0 bases at V and 3 bases at J; junction bases unmatched: 3. The CDR3 extends over 14 amino acids.

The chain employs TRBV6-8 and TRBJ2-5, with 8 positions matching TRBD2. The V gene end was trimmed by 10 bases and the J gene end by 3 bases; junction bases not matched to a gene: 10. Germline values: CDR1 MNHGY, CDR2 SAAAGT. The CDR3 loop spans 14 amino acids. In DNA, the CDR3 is TGTGCCATCTCAGCGGGGGCCAAGGAAGAGACCCAGTACTTC. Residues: CAISAGAKEETQYF.

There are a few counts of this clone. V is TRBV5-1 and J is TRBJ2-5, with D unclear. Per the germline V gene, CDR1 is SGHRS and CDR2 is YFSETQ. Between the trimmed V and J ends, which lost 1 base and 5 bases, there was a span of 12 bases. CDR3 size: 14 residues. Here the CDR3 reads CASSLYSPPETQYF. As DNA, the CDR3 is TGCGCCAGCAGCTTGTATAGCCCACCCGAGACCCAGTACTTC.

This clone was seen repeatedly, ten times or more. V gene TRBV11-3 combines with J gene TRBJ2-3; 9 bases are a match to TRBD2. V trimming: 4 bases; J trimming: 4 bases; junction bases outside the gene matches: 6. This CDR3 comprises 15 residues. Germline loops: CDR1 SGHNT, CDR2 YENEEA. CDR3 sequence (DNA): TGTGCCAGCAGCTCCGGACTAGCGAGGGCAGATACGCAGTATTTT. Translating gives CASSSGLARADTQYF.

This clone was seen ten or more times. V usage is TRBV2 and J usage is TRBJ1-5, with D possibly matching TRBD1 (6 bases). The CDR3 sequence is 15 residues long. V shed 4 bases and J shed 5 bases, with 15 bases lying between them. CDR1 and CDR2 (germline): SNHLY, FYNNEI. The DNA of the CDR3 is TGTGCCAGCAGTGGCAGGGGTGCGAGACATCAGCCCCAGCATTTT. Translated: CASSGRGARHQPQHF. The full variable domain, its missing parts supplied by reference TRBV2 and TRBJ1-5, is EPEVTQTPSHQVTQMGQEVILRCVPISNHLYFYWYRQILGQKVEFLVSFYNNEISEKSEIFDDQFSVERPDGSNFTLKIRSTKLEDSAMYFCASSGRGARHQPQHFGDGTRLSIL.

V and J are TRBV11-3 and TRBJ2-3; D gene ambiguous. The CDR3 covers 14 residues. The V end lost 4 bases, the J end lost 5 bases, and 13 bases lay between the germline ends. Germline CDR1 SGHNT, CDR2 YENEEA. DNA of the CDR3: TGTGCCAGCAGCTCTTCGGACCTCAGAGATACGCAGTATTTT. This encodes CASSSSDLRDTQYF.

The CDR3 sequence: CASSEGGEPTRAQYF. DNA for the CDR3: TGTGCCAGCAGCGAGGGAGGCGAACCGACCCGGGCCCAGTACTTC. J is TRBJ2-5 and V is TRBV9; tentatively, D is TRBD2 (6 bases). CDR1 and CDR2 (germline): SGDLS, YYNGEE. Trimming removed 3 bases at V and 9 bases at J, with 21 bases between. The CDR3 has 15 amino acids. The full variable domain, in which reference TRBV9 and TRBJ2-5 provide the parts outside the CDR3, is DSGVTQTPKHLITATGQRVTLRCSPRSGDLSVYWYQQSLDQGLQFLIQYYNGEERAKGNILERFSAQQFPDLHSELNLSSLELGDSALYFCASSEGGEPTRAQYFGPGTRLLVL.

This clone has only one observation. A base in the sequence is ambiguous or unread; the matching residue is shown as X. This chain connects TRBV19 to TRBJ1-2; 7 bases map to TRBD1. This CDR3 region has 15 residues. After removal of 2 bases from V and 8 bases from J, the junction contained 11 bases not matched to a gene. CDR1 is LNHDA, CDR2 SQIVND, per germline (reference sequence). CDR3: CASSIXDRPRRGYTF. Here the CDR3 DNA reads TGTGCCAGTAGTATAYCGGACAGGCCCAGGAGGGGCTACACCTTC.

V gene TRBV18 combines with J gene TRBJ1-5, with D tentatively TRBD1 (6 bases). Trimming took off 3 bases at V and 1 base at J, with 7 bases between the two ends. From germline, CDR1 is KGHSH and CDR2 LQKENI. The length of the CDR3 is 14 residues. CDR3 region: CASSPQGSNQPQHF. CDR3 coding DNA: TGTGCCAGCTCACCGCAGGGGAGCAATCAGCCCCAGCATTTT.

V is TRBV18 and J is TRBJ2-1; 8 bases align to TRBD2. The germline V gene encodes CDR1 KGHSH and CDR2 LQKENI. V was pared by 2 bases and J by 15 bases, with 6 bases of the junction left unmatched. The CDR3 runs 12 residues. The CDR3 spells CASSPTGGPAFF. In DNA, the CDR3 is TGTGCCAGCTCACCAACGGGAGGGCCGGCGTTCTTC.